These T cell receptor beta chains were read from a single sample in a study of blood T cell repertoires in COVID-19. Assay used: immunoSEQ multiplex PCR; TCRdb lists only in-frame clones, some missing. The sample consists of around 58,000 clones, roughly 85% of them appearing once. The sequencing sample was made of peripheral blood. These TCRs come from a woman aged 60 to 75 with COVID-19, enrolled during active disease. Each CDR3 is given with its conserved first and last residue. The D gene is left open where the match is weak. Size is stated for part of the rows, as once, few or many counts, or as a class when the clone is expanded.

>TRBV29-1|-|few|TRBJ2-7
CSVVTGPYYEQYF
TGCAGCGTTGTGACAGGTCCTTACTACGAGCAGTACTTC
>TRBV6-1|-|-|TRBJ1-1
CASSEAGDTEAFF
TGTGCCAGCAGTGAAGCAGGGGACACTGAAGCTTTCTTT
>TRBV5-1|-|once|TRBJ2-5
CASRLAPHQETQYF
TGCGCCAGCAGACTAGCTCCACATCAAGAGACCCAGTACTTC
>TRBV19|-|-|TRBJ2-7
CASGRDTKYEQYF
TGTGCCAGTGGAAGGGACACGAAATACGAGCAGTACTTC
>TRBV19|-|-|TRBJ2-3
CASSIGQGRHTQYF
TGTGCCAGTAGTATTGGGCAGGGGAGACATACGCAGTATTTT
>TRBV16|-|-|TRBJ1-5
CASSQLLGAGQPQHF
TGTGCCAGCAGCCAATTGTTAGGGGCAGGACAGCCCCAGCATTTT
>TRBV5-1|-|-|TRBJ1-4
CASSLDPGSNEKLFF
TGCGCCAGCAGCTTGGATCCGGGGTCTAATGAAAAACTGTTTTTT
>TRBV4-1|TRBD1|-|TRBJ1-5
CASSMGQAYNQPQHF
TGCGCCAGCAGTATGGGACAGGCGTACAATCAGCCCCAGCATTTT
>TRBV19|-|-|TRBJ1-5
CASSGSWRDASNQPQHF
TGTGCCAGTAGTGGGTCGTGGAGGGATGCTAGCAATCAGCCCCAGCATTTT
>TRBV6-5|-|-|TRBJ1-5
CASSLLQGTQPQHF
TGTGCCAGCAGTTTATTACAGGGTACTCAGCCCCAGCATTTT
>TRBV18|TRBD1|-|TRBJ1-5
CASSQAGTGRGQPQHF
TGTGCCAGCTCACAAGCCGGGACAGGGAGGGGTCAGCCCCAGCATTTT
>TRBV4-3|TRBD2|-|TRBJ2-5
CASSQGRVAGGLETQYF
TGCGCCAGCAGCCAAGGAAGGGTAGCGGGGGGCCTAGAGACCCAGTACTTC
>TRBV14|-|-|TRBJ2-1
CASSQLAFLNEQFF
TGTGCCAGCAGCCAACTAGCCTTCCTCAATGAGCAGTTCTTC
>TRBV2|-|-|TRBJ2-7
CASSLREQYF
TGTGCCAGCAGCCTGAGGGAGCAGTACTTC
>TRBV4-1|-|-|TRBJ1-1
CASSQGRGANTEAFF
TGCGCCAGCAGCCAAGGCCGGGGGGCAAACACTGAAGCTTTCTTT
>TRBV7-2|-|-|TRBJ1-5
CASSFRGSNQPQHF
TGTGCCAGCAGCTTCAGGGGTAGCAATCAGCCCCAGCATTTT
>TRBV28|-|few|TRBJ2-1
CASSLYGEWFF
TGTGCCAGCAGTTTATACGGGGAATGGTTCTTC
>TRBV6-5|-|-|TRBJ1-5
CASSLTVGQPQHF
TGTGCCAGCAGTTTGACGGTGGGCCAGCCCCAGCATTTT
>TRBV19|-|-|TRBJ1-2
CATRGAVAYGYTF
TGTGCCACCCGGGGGGCAGTCGCTTATGGCTACACCTTC
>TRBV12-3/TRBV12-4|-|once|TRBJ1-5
CASQQSNQPQHF
TGTGCCAGCCAACAGAGCAATCAGCCCCAGCATTTT
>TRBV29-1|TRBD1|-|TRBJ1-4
CSATPPGQAPFF
TGCAGCGCCACTCCCCCGGGACAGGCCCCGTTTTTT
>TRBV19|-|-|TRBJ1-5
CASSRGLVSNQPQHF
TGTGCCAGTAGTAGGGGACTCGTTAGCAATCAGCCCCAGCATTTT
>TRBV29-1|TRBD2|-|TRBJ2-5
CSVALSVGLLAGVKGETQYF
TGCAGCGTTGCTCTTAGTGTGGGCCTCCTAGCGGGAGTGAAAGGAGAGACCCAGTACTTC
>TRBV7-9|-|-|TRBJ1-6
CASSDLGGESYNSPLHF
TGTGCCAGCAGCGACCTGGGGGGAGAGTCCTATAATTCACCCCTCCACTTT
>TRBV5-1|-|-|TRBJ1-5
CASSLDINQPQHF
TGCGCCAGCAGCTTGGACATAAATCAGCCCCAGCATTTT
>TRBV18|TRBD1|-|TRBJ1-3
CASTPGTVSGNTIYF
TGTGCCAGCACTCCCGGGACAGTCTCTGGAAACACCATATATTTT
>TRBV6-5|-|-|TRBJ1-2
CASSYVQGEGYTF
TGTGCCAGCAGTTACGTTCAGGGCGAGGGCTACACCTTC
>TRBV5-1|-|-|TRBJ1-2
CASSLDTGYRTYGYTF
TGCGCCAGCAGCTTGGATACAGGGTACAGGACCTATGGCTACACCTTC
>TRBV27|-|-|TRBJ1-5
CASSLLGRGQPQHF
TGTGCCAGCAGTTTACTAGGTAGAGGGCAGCCCCAGCATTTT
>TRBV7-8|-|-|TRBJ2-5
CASSRLVETQYF
TGTGCCAGCAGCCGACTAGTGGAGACCCAGTACTTC
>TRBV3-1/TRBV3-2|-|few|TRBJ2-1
CASSLGWLDNEQFF
TGTGCCAGCAGCCTCGGGTGGCTAGACAATGAGCAGTTCTTC
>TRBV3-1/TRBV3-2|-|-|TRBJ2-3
CASSQDWGGLTDTQYF
TGTGCCAGCAGCCAAGATTGGGGGGGCCTCACAGATACGCAGTATTTT
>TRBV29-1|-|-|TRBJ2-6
CSATVTGANVLTF
TGCAGCGCCACAGTTACTGGGGCCAACGTCCTGACTTTC
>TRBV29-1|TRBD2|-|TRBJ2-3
CSVLAGGLTDTQYF
TGCAGCGTTCTAGCGGGGGGGCTCACAGATACGCAGTATTTT
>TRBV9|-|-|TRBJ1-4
CASSFGGSTNEKLFF
TGTGCCAGCAGCTTCGGGGGTTCAACTAATGAAAAACTGTTTTTT
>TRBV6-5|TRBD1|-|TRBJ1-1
CASTTTGHTEAFF
TGTGCCAGCACCACGACAGGGCACACTGAAGCTTTCTTT
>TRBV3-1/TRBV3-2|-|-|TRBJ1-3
CASSQVGGNTIYF
TGTGCCAGCAGCCAAGTTGGCGGGAACACCATATATTTT
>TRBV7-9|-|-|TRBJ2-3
CASSSRREPPTDTQYF
TGTGCCAGCAGCTCCAGACGGGAGCCTCCCACAGATACGCAGTATTTT
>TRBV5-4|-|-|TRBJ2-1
CASSLGGVSYNEQFF
TGTGCCAGCAGCTTAGGGGGAGTATCCTACAATGAGCAGTTCTTC
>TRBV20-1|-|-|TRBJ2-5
CSARGGETQYF
TGCAGTGCCAGGGGCGGGGAGACCCAGTACTTC
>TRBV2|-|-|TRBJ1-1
CASSETGSYSEAFF
TGTGCCAGCAGTGAAACAGGGTCTTATTCTGAAGCTTTCTTT
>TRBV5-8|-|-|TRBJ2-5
CASSLGQAGQETQYF
TGTGCCAGCAGCTTGGGTCAGGCGGGCCAAGAGACCCAGTACTTC
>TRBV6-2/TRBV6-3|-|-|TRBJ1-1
CASSYEGAEAFF
TGTGCCAGCAGTTATGAGGGGGCTGAAGCTTTCTTT
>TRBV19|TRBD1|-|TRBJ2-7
CASSPYGTAPEQYF
TGTGCCAGTAGTCCCTACGGGACAGCACCCGAGCAGTACTTC
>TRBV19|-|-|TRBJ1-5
CASAGQQFNQPQHF
TGTGCCAGCGCCGGACAGCAATTTAATCAGCCCCAGCATTTT
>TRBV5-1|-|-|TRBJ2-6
CASSLQSGSGANVLTF
TGCGCCAGCAGCTTACAGTCTGGCTCTGGGGCCAACGTCCTGACTTTC
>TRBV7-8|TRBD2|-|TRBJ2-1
CASSLGASGSYNEQFF
TGTGCCAGCAGCTTAGGGGCTAGCGGGAGCTACAATGAGCAGTTCTTC
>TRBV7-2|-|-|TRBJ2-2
CASSLGTNTGELFF
TGTGCCAGCAGCTTAGGGACAAACACCGGGGAGCTGTTTTTT
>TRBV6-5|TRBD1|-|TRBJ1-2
CASSYRQGSGYTF
TGTGCCAGCAGTTATCGACAGGGGAGTGGCTACACCTTC
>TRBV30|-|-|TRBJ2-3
CAWSPGHVQPVDTQYF
TGTGCCTGGAGTCCCGGACACGTACAACCGGTAGATACGCAGTATTTT
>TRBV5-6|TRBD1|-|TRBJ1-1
CASSIGQGYTEAFF
TGTGCCAGCAGCATCGGACAGGGGTACACTGAAGCTTTCTTT
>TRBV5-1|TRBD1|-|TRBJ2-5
CASSSTGTGQETQYF
TGCGCCAGCAGCTCTACCGGGACAGGCCAAGAGACCCAGTACTTC
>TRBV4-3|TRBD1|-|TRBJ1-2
CASSQDRTGANYGYTF
TGCGCCAGCAGCCAAGATCGGACAGGGGCTAACTATGGCTACACCTTC
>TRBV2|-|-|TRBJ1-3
CASSELEGGGNTIYF
TGTGCCAGCAGTGAACTAGAGGGTGGGGGAAACACCATATATTTT
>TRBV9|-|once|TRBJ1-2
CASSGDSELPYGYTF
TGTGCCAGCAGCGGAGACAGCGAACTCCCCTATGGCTACACCTTC
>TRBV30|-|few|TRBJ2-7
CAWATTGSYEQYF
TGTGCCTGGGCTACGACAGGATCCTACGAGCAGTACTTC
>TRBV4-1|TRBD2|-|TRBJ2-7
CASSPGGTSGRWQYF
TGCGCCAGCAGCCCGGGGGGGACTAGCGGACGGTGGCAGTACTTC
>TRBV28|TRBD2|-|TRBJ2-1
CASSFSGSSYNEQFF
TGTGCCAGCAGTTTTAGCGGGAGCTCCTACAATGAGCAGTTCTTC
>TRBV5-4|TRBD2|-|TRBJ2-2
CASSSQRGADTGELFF
TGTGCCAGCAGCTCTCAGCGGGGGGCGGACACCGGGGAGCTGTTTTTT
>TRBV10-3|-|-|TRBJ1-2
CAIMGGPAYGYTF
TGTGCCATCATGGGAGGGCCGGCCTATGGCTACACCTTC